One T cell receptor beta chain is described in this entry. The data were taken from a study of cytotoxic CD8 clonotypes in ibrutinib-treated CLL. T cells were sequenced at a targeted depth of 1 in 200,000 to 1 in 1 million. Clones were read by immunoSEQ multiplex PCR, and TCRdb kept only the in-frame ones, dropping some. Among 17,000 or so clones listed, around 81% were seen once. Sequencing was performed on PBMCs, taken before ibrutinib treatment. This TCR derives from a human donor with chronic lymphocytic leukemia.

DNA of the CDR3: TGCGCCAGCAGCGCGCCAACTACTACCTACAATGAGCAGTTCTTC. Protein sequence: CASSAPTTTYNEQFF. The chain is built from TRBV5-1 and TRBJ2-1, with D unclear. There are 15 residues in the CDR3. CDR1 is SGHRS, CDR2 YFSETQ, per germline. V dropped 4 bases and J dropped 2 bases, with 13 bases sitting between them. The variable domain in full, completed from reference TRBV5-1 and TRBJ2-1, reads KAGVTQTPRYLIKTRGQQVTLSCSPISGHRSVSWYQQTPGQGLQFLFEYFSETQRNKGNFPGRFSGRQFSNSRSEMNVSTLELGDSALYLCASSAPTTTYNEQFFGPGTRLTVL.